Shown below are 20 T cell receptor beta chains from a single sample sequenced in a study of T cells in Graves' hyperthyroidism and ophthalmopathy. It was RNA transcripts that yielded the amplified TCR beta CDR3 regions. The study used the HTBI primer set for a first-round RT-PCR of the TCR CDR3. TCRdb recomputed calls from the multiplex PCR reads with MiXCR, one row per CDR3 protein. The repertoire includes 600,000 to 800,000 distinct CDR3 sequences, around 40% of them detected once, and around 30% sits in the top ten. Sample: blood. The receptors derive from a woman between 35 and 50 years old with Graves' hyperthyroidism.

This clonotype was seen a few times. The chain recombines TRBV14 with TRBJ2-2; D is uncertain. Germline lookup yields CDR1 SGHDN and CDR2 FVKESK. V gave up 4 bases and J gave up 4 bases, with 19 bases separating them. The CDR3 consists of 17 residues. The CDR3 here is CASSPKRTQAPTGELFF. CDR3 nucleotide sequence: TGTGCCAGCAGCCCTAAGAGGACCCAAGCACCCACCGGGGAGCTGTTTTTT.

This clonotype was seen repeatedly, ten times or more. The rearrangement uses TRBV12-3 or TRBV12-4 and TRBJ1-2; TRBD1 might be the D (5 bases). The CDR3 runs to 13 residues. Deletions cut 7 bases from V and 0 bases from J, with 9 bases between. The CDR3 DNA sequence: TGTGCCAGCACTCCGACAGCTAACTATGGCTACACCTTC. Protein sequence: CASTPTANYGYTF.

Note on this clonotype: With a much larger clone just one base away, this may be a read error. The J gene is TRBJ1-2, the V gene TRBV29-1, with a possible D match to TRBD1 (5 bases). Germline V gene sequence: CDR1 SQVTM, CDR2 ANQGSEA. This CDR3 contains 15 residues. CDR3 coding DNA: TGCGGCGTCTTCCACCCGGGTCCGGGGGACTATGGCTACACCTTC. Encoded protein: CGVFHPGPGDYGYTF.

This clonotype was detected many times. V usage is TRBV6-1 and J usage is TRBJ1-3; D gene unclear. V was cut by 3 bases and J by 2 bases, with 11 bases left in between. This CDR3 is 15 amino acids long. Germline V CDR1 and CDR2: MNHNS, SASEGT. The CDR3 is CASSDRPYAGNTIYF. The CDR3 nucleotides read TGTGCCAGCAGTGATAGACCCTATGCTGGAAACACCATATATTTT.

This clonotype was detected ten times or more. The chain carries TRBV20-1 and TRBJ2-7, with D possibly matching TRBD2 (6 bases). Trimming took off 1 base at V and 5 bases at J, with 18 bases between the two ends. Germline lookup yields CDR1 DFQATT and CDR2 SNEGSKA (reference sequence). The CDR3 runs to 15 residues. CDR3 nucleotide sequence: TGCAGTGCTAGAGGGTCACACGGGGGAAGGGACGAGCAGTACTTC. Encoded protein: CSARGSHGGRDEQYF.

V gene TRBV19 combines with J gene TRBJ1-5; D call uncertain. The germline gives CDR1 LNHDA, CDR2 SQIVND (reference sequence). CDR3 length: 15 residues. V was clipped by 8 bases and J by 3 bases, with 17 bases between them. CDR3 residues: CASRLKRDTNQPQHF. DNA for the CDR3: TGTGCCAGTCGACTAAAAAGAGATACCAATCAGCCCCAGCATTTT.

This clonotype was counted between two and nine times. The V and J genes are TRBV27 and TRBJ1-2; D call uncertain. The germline gives CDR1 MNHEY, CDR2 SMNVEV (reference sequence). There are 13 residues in the CDR3. Trimming removed 6 bases from V and 2 bases from J, with 10 bases in between. The DNA of the CDR3 is TGTGCCAGCAGCCAACAGAGAAACTATGGCTACACCTTC. Translation gives CASSQQRNYGYTF.

Points on this clonotype: This may be a read error, as it is one base from a much larger clone. The chain has TRBV7-9 and TRBJ1-1, with 7 bases matching TRBD1. Looked up from germline, CDR1 is SEHNR and CDR2 is FQNEAQ (reference sequence). CDR3 length: 15 amino acids. The CDR3 reads CASSGWDRQNTGAFF. CDR3 sequence (DNA): TGTGCCAGCAGCGGCTGGGACAGACAGAACACTGGAGCTTTCTTT.

At least ten counts were recorded for this clonotype. The chain carries TRBV25-1 and TRBJ1-5; no definite D call. V gave up 1 base and J gave up 5 bases, with 3 bases separating them. Germline V gene data show CDR1 as MGHDK and CDR2 as SYGVNS. The CDR3 totals 12 residues. The CDR3 DNA sequence: TGTGCCAGCAGTGAATCGGATCAGCCCCAGCATTTT. It encodes CASSESDQPQHF.

The chain is built from TRBV7-8 and TRBJ1-1, with TRBD1 matching over 8 bases. Germline lookup yields CDR1 SGHVS and CDR2 FQNEAQ. CDR3 size: 14 residues. V was clipped by 5 bases and J by 5 bases; unmatched bases: 7. CDR3 protein: CASSGQGGETEAFF. The CDR3 bases are TGTGCCAGCAGCGGACAGGGAGGCGAGACTGAAGCTTTCTTT.

This clonotype was seen many times. V usage is TRBV7-8 and J usage is TRBJ1-1; a weak D match, TRBD1 (5 bases). This CDR3 is built from 16 residues. In germline, CDR1 is SGHVS, CDR2 FQNEAQ. V was shortened by 10 bases and J by 4 bases, with 25 bases between the two germline ends. The CDR3 loop is CATGGGWLTGRTEAFF. CDR3 DNA sequence: TGTGCCACCGGCGGGGGGTGGCTGACTGGGCGCACTGAAGCTTTCTTT. Together with reference TRBV7-8 and TRBJ1-1, the CDR3 gives the full variable domain: GAGVSQSPRYKVAKRGQDVALRCDPISGHVSLFWYQQALGQGPEFLTYFQNEAQLDKSGLPSDRFFAERPEGSVSTLKIQRTQQEDSAVYLCATGGGWLTGRTEAFFGQGTRLTVV.

Ten or more counts support this clonotype. The J gene is TRBJ2-5, the V gene TRBV4-2; D is possibly TRBD1 or TRBD2 (5 bases each). The ends were cut back, 3 bases at V and 4 bases at J, with 12 bases in the middle. This CDR3 is built from 14 residues. The germline V gene encodes CDR1 LGHNA and CDR2 YNFKEQ. This chain's CDR3 is CASSQVGGRETQYF. DNA for the CDR3: TGTGCCAGCAGCCAGGTTGGGGGTAGAGAGACCCAGTACTTC.

This chain uses TRBV9 with TRBJ1-5, with D unclear. Trimming stripped 0 bases from V and 2 bases from J, with 9 bases between. Germline CDR1 and CDR2: SGDLS and YYNGEE. The CDR3 sequence is 15 residues long. CDR3 sequence reads: CASSVVAGGNQPQHF. The CDR3 coding sequence is TGTGCCAGCAGCGTAGTCGCCGGGGGCAATCAGCCCCAGCATTTT.

A single count supports this clonotype. A much larger clone lies one base from this, so it may be a read error. The rearrangement links TRBV9 to TRBJ2-6; D possibly corresponds to TRBD2 (6 bases). CDR3 length: 18 amino acids. V lost 0 bases, J lost 0 bases, and 13 bases lay in between. The germline CDR1 and CDR2 sequences are SGDLS and YYNGEE. CDR3 region: CASSVGGDQSSGANVLTF. CDR3 coding DNA: TGTGCCAGCAGCGTAGGGGGGGACCAATCCTCTGGGGCCAACGTCCTGACTTTC. The full variable domain, rest sourced from reference TRBV9 and TRBJ2-6, is DSGVTQTPKHLITATGQRVTLRCSPRSGDLSVYWYQQSLDQGLQFLIQYYNGEERAKGNILERFSAQQFPDLHSELNLSSLELGDSALYFCASSVGGDQSSGANVLTFGAGSRLTVL.

This clonotype was seen ten or more times. The chain couples TRBV6-5 to TRBJ1-1; possible D gene TRBD1, 6 bases. Germline V gives CDR1 MNHEY, CDR2 SVGAGI. The V end was cut by 6 bases, the J end by 6 bases, with 17 bases between. The length of the CDR3 is 14 residues. The CDR3 bases are TGTGCCAGCAGGATCGGACAGAAGGACCCTGAAGCTTTCTTT. Residues: CASRIGQKDPEAFF.

This clonotype showed up many times. This chain connects TRBV29-1 to TRBJ2-2; D may be TRBD1 (6 bases). Per the germline V gene, CDR1 is SQVTM and CDR2 is ANQGSEA. CDR3 length: 14 residues. With 6 bases removed from V and 1 base from J, the gap between germline ends came to 12 bases. The DNA of the CDR3 is TGCAGCGTATCCGGGACACTGAACACCGGGGAGCTGTTTTTT. Protein product: CSVSGTLNTGELFF.

The chain links TRBV28 to TRBJ2-3; 8 bases match TRBD2. In germline, CDR1 is MDHEN, CDR2 SYDVKM. The junction had 3 bases not matched to a gene; V was cut back by 3 bases and J by 4 bases. The CDR3 contains 14 residues. DNA of the CDR3: TGTGCCAGCAGTTTTGCCGGGGGGGCAGATACGCAGTATTTT. It is translated as CASSFAGGADTQYF.

About this clonotype itself: A single base separates this from a much larger clone, so it may be a read error. The chain employs TRBV7-2 and TRBJ1-1; D gene uncertain. The CDR3 runs to 11 residues. From germline, CDR1 is SGHTA and CDR2 FQGNSA. The CDR3 here is CAGSIGPPAFF. DNA of the CDR3: TGTGCCGGCAGCATCGGTCCACCGGCTTTCTTT.

The chain has TRBV12-3 or TRBV12-4 and TRBJ1-5; tentative D call: TRBD1 (5 bases). Trimming took off 5 bases at V and 11 bases at J, with 10 bases between the two ends. CDR3 size: 11 residues. The DNA of the CDR3 is TGTGCCAGCAGTGCCCAGGGCACCCAGCATTTT. This translates into CASSAQGTQHF.

This clonotype occurred a few times. This chain joins TRBV7-2 and TRBJ2-5; 9 bases align to TRBD2. The CDR3 has 19 residues. Losses at the gene ends were 2 bases for V and 0 bases for J; bases not matched to a gene: 13. Germline V lookup: CDR1 SGHTA, CDR2 FQGNSA. CDR3 protein: CASSLKGSTSGFYQETQYF. The CDR3 coding sequence is TGTGCCAGCAGCTTAAAAGGCTCGACTAGCGGTTTTTACCAAGAGACCCAGTACTTC.